The 27 T cell receptor beta chains below all came from one sample that was sequenced in a study of shared clonotypes between healthy human individuals. TCRdb's copy holds only in-frame clones and misses some; the assay was immunoSEQ multiplex PCR. Of approximately 1.1 million clones listed, approximately 80% are singletons. What was sequenced was memory CD4+ T cells from PBMCs. The subset is: CD45RA-negative fraction. These receptors all come from a man aged 18 to 30 in good health. Some clones in this sample may be carry-over from other donors' samples.

CDR3 sequence: CASSSINQGNTEAFF. The CDR3, as DNA: TGCGCCAGCAGCTCAATCAATCAGGGGAACACTGAAGCTTTCTTT. The rearrangement joins TRBV5-1 to TRBJ1-1; weak D call: TRBD1 (5 bases). This CDR3 contains 15 residues. V shed 3 bases and J shed 1 base, with 13 bases lying between them. Germline CDR1 is SGHRS and CDR2 is YFSETQ.

The gene calls are TRBV7-6 and TRBJ2-7, with D perhaps TRBD2 (5 bases). Germline V gene sequence: CDR1 SGHVS, CDR2 FNYEAQ. V lost 5 bases and J 3 bases, leaving 17 bases between the germline ends. The CDR3 has 15 amino acids. CDR3: CASSLQIGLIYEQYF. The CDR3 DNA is TGTGCCAGCAGCCTACAAATTGGACTCATCTACGAGCAGTACTTC.

CDR3: CASLVEGSYEQYF. The CDR3 DNA reads as TGTGCCAGCTTAGTGGAGGGGAGTTACGAGCAGTACTTC. This rearrangement joins TRBV6-1 to TRBJ2-7; tentative D call: TRBD2 (6 bases). CDR3 length equals 13 residues. Germline assignment: CDR1 MNHNS and CDR2 SASEGT. Trimming removed 8 bases from V and 4 bases from J, with 15 bases in between.

Worth noting for this clone: Relative to the germline gene, one junction end is altered; a read error may explain this. This CDR3 is also generated by other DNA sequences in the sample. J is TRBJ1-5 and V is TRBV5-1; 8 nucleotides agree with TRBD1. Germline values: CDR1 SGHRS, CDR2 YFSETQ. The CDR3 has 14 amino acids. CDR3 in DNA: TGCGCCAGCAGCTTGGCAGGGGGCAAACAGCCCCAGCATTTT. Amino acid sequence: CASSLAGGKQPQHF.

The J gene is TRBJ2-5, the V gene TRBV7-2; D unresolved. Germline V gene lookup returns CDR1 SGHTA and CDR2 FQGNSA. V lost 2 bases and J 3 bases, leaving 7 bases between the germline ends. This CDR3 has 13 residues. The CDR3 DNA is TGTGCCAGCAGCTTAATGGCGGAAGAGACCCAGTACTTC. Its protein product is CASSLMAEETQYF.

This clone has a single count. CDR3: CASSLVPGPNYGYTF. DNA of the CDR3: TGTGCCAGCAGCTTAGTCCCGGGACCCAACTATGGCTACACCTTC. The chain is built from TRBV7-2 and TRBJ1-2; a weak D match, TRBD1 (5 bases). The V gene's germline CDR1 is SGHTA and CDR2 FQGNSA. The CDR3 consists of 15 residues. V shed 1 base and J shed 2 bases, with 11 bases lying between them.

J is TRBJ2-7 and V is TRBV5-1, with D maybe TRBD2 (5 bases). The ends were cut back, 3 bases at V and 2 bases at J, with 12 bases in the middle. CDR3 size: 14 residues. Germline CDR1 SGHRS, CDR2 YFSETQ. In DNA, the CDR3 is TGCGCCAGCAGCTCCGGACTGTTGACCTACGAGCAGTACTTC. This gives the protein CASSSGLLTYEQYF.

The CDR3 nucleotides read TGTGCCAGCAGTTACCGGGGGCAGGGCCGGGACGAGCAGTACTTC. It is translated as CASSYRGQGRDEQYF. The chain joins TRBV6-5 to TRBJ2-7; D may correspond to TRBD1 or TRBD2 (6 bases each). CDR1 MNHEY and CDR2 SVGAGI come from the germline V gene. This CDR3 spans 15 amino acids. V lost 2 bases and J 5 bases, leaving 16 bases between the germline ends.

This clone has only a few counts. The CDR3, as DNA: TGCGCCAGCAGCTTGGAAATGACTAGCGGGGGTAACTCCTACGAGCAGTACTTC. Translated: CASSLEMTSGGNSYEQYF. The chain employs TRBV5-1 and TRBJ2-7; 12 bases map to TRBD2. The CDR3 consists of 18 residues. V lost 0 bases to trimming and J lost 0 bases; unmatched junction nucleotides: 7. CDR1 is SGHRS, CDR2 YFSETQ, per germline.

The CDR3 spells CASRRTGSPEQYF. In nucleotides, the CDR3 is TGTGCCAGCCGTAGGACAGGGAGTCCCGAGCAGTACTTC. The chain links TRBV28 to TRBJ2-7; 8 bases agree with TRBD1. Germline V gene data show CDR1 as MDHEN and CDR2 as SYDVKM. The CDR3 extends over 13 amino acids. J lost 6 bases, V lost 8 bases, and 9 bases had no gene match.

This chain joins TRBV5-1 and TRBJ1-2; TRBD1 is a possible D gene (5 bases). The CDR3 is 14 amino acids. Trimming left V 1 base short and J 6 bases short, with 13 bases between. The V gene's germline CDR1 is SGHRS and CDR2 YFSETQ. CDR3: CASSLTGEMDGYTF. Written as DNA, the CDR3 is TGCGCCAGCAGCTTGACAGGCGAAATGGATGGCTACACCTTC.

The chain has TRBV4-3 and TRBJ2-5; 11 nucleotides agree with TRBD1. V was clipped by 2 bases and J by 4 bases; unmatched bases: 15. Germline V gives CDR1 LGHNA, CDR2 YSLEER. CDR3 length: 19 amino acids. For the CDR3, the DNA is TGCGCCAGCAGCCAATACCCTCCAGGACAGGGGGCTTTGGTAGAGACCCAGTACTTC. It encodes CASSQYPPGQGALVETQYF.

The chain uses TRBV5-1 and TRBJ1-4; no definite D call. The CDR3 runs to 17 residues. Germline-derived CDR1 and CDR2 are SGHRS and YFSETQ. V was shortened by 0 bases and J by 0 bases, with 12 bases between the two germline ends. The CDR3 here is CASSLGTAVATNEKLFF. The CDR3 coding sequence is TGCGCCAGCAGCTTGGGTACGGCAGTCGCAACTAATGAAAAACTGTTTTTT.

The genes are TRBV5-5 and TRBJ2-7; D gene uncertain. The V end was cut by 0 bases, the J end by 2 bases, with 9 bases between. The CDR3 extends over 14 amino acids. CDR1 SGHKS and CDR2 YYEKEE come from the germline V gene (reference sequence). The CDR3 loop reads CASSLGPTPYEQYF. The CDR3, as DNA: TGTGCCAGCAGCTTGGGACCCACACCCTACGAGCAGTACTTC.

The chain recombines TRBV5-1 with TRBJ2-1; D gene uncertain. Per germline, CDR1 SGHRS and CDR2 YFSETQ. The CDR3 is 16 residues long. The V end was cut by 3 bases, the J end by 1 base, with 14 bases between. The CDR3 DNA reads TGCGCCAGCAGCTCCGGGCAGGAGAGGTCCTACAATGAGCAGTTCTTC. Translated: CASSSGQERSYNEQFF. The full variable domain, in which reference TRBV5-1 and TRBJ2-1 provide the parts outside the CDR3, is KAGVTQTPRYLIKTRGQQVTLSCSPISGHRSVSWYQQTPGQGLQFLFEYFSETQRNKGNFPGRFSGRQFSNSRSEMNVSTLELGDSALYLCASSSGQERSYNEQFFGPGTRLTVL.

The chain combines TRBV11-3 with TRBJ2-7; possible D gene TRBD1, 5 bases. Trimming removed 3 bases at V and 2 bases at J, with 11 bases between. Germline V gives CDR1 SGHNT, CDR2 YENEEA. The CDR3 runs to 14 residues. The CDR3 sequence is CASSFPGIPYEQYF. The CDR3 nucleotides read TGTGCCAGCAGCTTCCCAGGGATCCCCTACGAGCAGTACTTC.

This chain connects TRBV15 to TRBJ1-2, with TRBD1 matching 8 bases. CDR1 and CDR2 (germline): LNHNV, YYDKDF (reference sequence). V gave up 1 base and J gave up 3 bases; unmatched junction bases: 4. CDR3 length: 15 residues. CDR3 residues: CATSRGTGRYYGYTF. The CDR3, as DNA: TGTGCCACCAGCAGAGGGACAGGGCGATACTATGGCTACACCTTC.

The rearrangement joins TRBV18 to TRBJ1-1; tentative D call: TRBD1 (6 bases). With 6 bases removed from V and 1 base from J, the gap between germline ends came to 21 bases. Germline V gives CDR1 KGHSH, CDR2 LQKENI. CDR3 size: 17 residues. CDR3 sequence (DNA): TGTGCCAGCTCTAGGTCGGAACAGGGCCCTTGGAACACTGAAGCTTTCTTT. It translates to CASSRSEQGPWNTEAFF.

The V call is TRBV28, the J call TRBJ2-5, with 15 bases matching TRBD2. This CDR3 comprises 17 residues. With V trimmed by 5 bases and J by 2 bases, 6 bases remained unmatched. Germline assignment: CDR1 MDHEN and CDR2 SYDVKM. The CDR3 spells CASSPRTSGRGQETQYF. CDR3 sequence (DNA): TGTGCCAGCAGTCCTCGGACTAGCGGGAGGGGTCAAGAGACCCAGTACTTC.

This CDR3 reads CASRSLGSSYNEQFF. In DNA form, the CDR3 reads TGTGCCAGCCGTTCTCTAGGGAGCTCCTACAATGAGCAGTTCTTC. The V gene is TRBV7-2, the J gene TRBJ2-1; TRBD2 is a possible D gene (5 bases). V dropped 8 bases and J dropped 0 bases, with 14 bases sitting between them. This CDR3 has 15 amino acids. CDR1 SGHTA and CDR2 FQGNSA come from the germline V gene. Variable domain in full (rest from reference TRBV7-2 and TRBJ2-1): GAGVSQSPSNKVTEKGKDVELRCDPISGHTALYWYRQSLGQGLEFLIYFQGNSAPDKSGLPSDRFSAERTGGSVSTLTIQRTQQEDSAVYLCASRSLGSSYNEQFFGPGTRLTVL.

The rearrangement joins TRBV5-1 to TRBJ2-4; 7 nucleotides line up with TRBD2. The V segment lost 4 bases and the J segment 10 bases; nucleotides outside the gene matches: 11. The CDR3 loop spans 14 amino acids. Germline V lookup: CDR1 SGHRS, CDR2 YFSETQ. The CDR3 bases are TGCGCCAGCAGCGGGAGGGAGGGCCATAGGATTCAGTACTTC. Its translation is CASSGREGHRIQYF.

This clone was detected a few times. V gene TRBV11-3 combines with J gene TRBJ2-2; TRBD2 matches 8 bases. Germline V lookup: CDR1 SGHNT, CDR2 YENEEA. V was pared by 7 bases and J by 1 base, with 11 bases of the junction left unmatched. This CDR3 has 17 residues. Here the CDR3 DNA reads TGTGCCAGCACCCTCTCCGCGGGGGGCGGGAACACCGGGGAGCTGTTTTTT. This codes for CASTLSAGGGNTGELFF.

The table lists this clone with a few counts. The chain recombines TRBV29-1 with TRBJ1-5, with a tentative D call TRBD1 (6 bases). V lost 4 bases and J 8 bases, leaving 15 bases between the germline ends. The length of the CDR3 is 13 residues. Germline V gene lookup returns CDR1 SQVTM and CDR2 ANQGSEA. CDR3 residues: CSVAGQGNKPQHF. The CDR3 DNA reads TGCAGCGTTGCCGGCCAGGGGAATAAGCCCCAGCATTTT.

V gene TRBV13 combines with J gene TRBJ2-7; TRBD2 agrees at 8 bases. The germline gives CDR1 PRHDT, CDR2 FYEKMQ (reference sequence). V was pared by 5 bases and J by 1 base, with 13 bases of the junction left unmatched. This CDR3 has 17 amino acids. DNA for the CDR3: TGTGCCAGCAGCCCTCAACGGGCGGGAGGTTGGTCCTACGAGCAGTACTTC. The encoded protein is CASSPQRAGGWSYEQYF.

V and J are TRBV6-5 and TRBJ2-7, with D unclear. The CDR3 loop spans 12 amino acids. The ends were cut back, 6 bases at V and 3 bases at J, with 9 bases in the middle. CDR1 and CDR2 from the germline V gene are MNHEY and SVGAGI. The CDR3 sequence is CASSQTVYEQYF. In nucleotides, the CDR3 is TGTGCCAGCAGCCAGACCGTCTACGAGCAGTACTTC.

This sequence joins TRBV11-2 and TRBJ2-1; possibly TRBD2 for D (6 bases). The CDR3 extends over 17 amino acids. Trimming stripped 5 bases from V and 2 bases from J, with 19 bases between. In germline, CDR1 is SGHAT, CDR2 FQNNGV. This CDR3 reads CASSPRDFSAAYNEQFF. In nucleotides, the CDR3 is TGTGCCAGCAGCCCGCGGGACTTCTCGGCGGCCTACAATGAGCAGTTCTTC.

The chain combines TRBV2 with TRBJ1-2; D is possibly TRBD1 (6 bases). Trimming stripped 6 bases from V and 2 bases from J, with 13 bases between. Germline V CDR1 and CDR2: SNHLY, FYNNEI. CDR3 size: 14 residues. DNA for the CDR3: TGTGCCAGCAGGAGGACAGCGGTCAACTATGGCTACACCTTC. Amino acids: CASRRTAVNYGYTF.